The following is a T cell receptor beta chain sequence with its context. Its antigen is not known. This record belongs to a study of T cell repertoires in cytomegalovirus infection. About the study: CMV infection together with matching HLA type was indicated by public TCR beta signatures. Findings and caveats of the study: It was HLA-C-restricted CMV-specific TCR beta clonotypes that dominated the response ex vivo. Of the TCR beta families, the public ones yielded a cumulative frequency that identified carriers of CMV plus the relevant HLA.

Via MiXCR, TCRdb re-called the reads, giving one row per CDR3 protein. This table holds about 490,000 distinct CDR3 sequences, about a quarter found once. The V end was cut by 4 bases, the J end by 7 bases, with 6 bases between. This CDR3 has 11 amino acids. The sample taken for sequencing was PBMCs. The chain uses TRBV12-3 or TRBV12-4 and TRBJ2-3; no firm D call. The TCR originated in a human donor in good health (CMV status not recorded). Some clones in this sample may be carry-over from other donors' samples. CDR3 coding DNA: TGTGCCAGCAGTTGGGAACATACGCAGTATTTT. Translating it yields CASSWEHTQYF.